What follows are 28 T cell receptor beta chains derived from one specimen sequenced in a study of T cell responses to AZD1222 COVID-19 vaccine. Sequencing was performed with immunoSEQ multiplex PCR; in TCRdb, only in-frame clones are kept and a portion is missing. The data contain roughly 120,000 clones, more than 75% of them singletons. The source was peripheral blood, collected 28 days after the second AZD1222 dose. These receptors originate from an adult who received the AZD1222 COVID-19 vaccine.

CDR3 coding DNA: TGCGCCAGCAGCTTGGCAGGGCTCTACGAGCAGTACTTC. This codes for CASSLAGLYEQYF. The chain joins TRBV5-1 to TRBJ2-7; D perhaps matches TRBD1 (5 bases). The germline CDR1 and CDR2 sequences are SGHRS and YFSETQ. The CDR3 covers 13 residues. V shed 0 bases and J shed 3 bases, with 7 bases lying between them.

This clone appeared a single time. The CDR3, as DNA: TGTGCCAGCAGTTTACGGCTAGCGGGGCCCTACGAGCAGTACTTC. Protein product: CASSLRLAGPYEQYF. This rearrangement joins TRBV27 to TRBJ2-7; TRBD2 agrees at 9 bases. After removal of 2 bases from V and 2 bases from J, the junction contained 4 bases not matched to a gene. The CDR3 has 15 amino acids. The germline V gene has CDR1 MNHEY and CDR2 SMNVEV (reference sequence).

The chain carries TRBV21-1 and TRBJ2-2; TRBD2 is the table's D call and was not checked against the DNA. TRBV21-1 has pseudogene status. The CDR3 sequence is 18 residues long. The CDR3 sequence: CASSKVLGEVSNTGELFF. The CDR3 nucleotides read TGTGCCAGCAGCAAAGTCCTCGGGGAAGTATCGAACACCGGGGAGCTGTTTTTT.

The chain uses TRBV18 and TRBJ1-2; 7 bases agree with TRBD1. The V and J ends lost 6 bases and 0 bases, in that order; junction bases with no gene match: 7. The CDR3 is made up of 15 amino acids. CDR1 and CDR2 from the germline V gene are KGHSH and LQKENI. As DNA, the CDR3 is TGTGCCAGCTCGACAACAGGGGAAGCTAACTATGGCTACACCTTC. It translates to CASSTTGEANYGYTF.

The rearrangement joins TRBV4-1 to TRBJ1-1; D possibly corresponds to TRBD1 (5 bases). The CDR3 has 15 amino acids. The V gene's germline CDR1 is MGHRA and CDR2 YSYEKL. V lost 1 base and J lost 0, with 9 bases in between. The CDR3 protein is CASSQAGSMNTEAFF. The CDR3 DNA reads as TGCGCCAGCAGCCAAGCAGGGAGCATGAACACTGAAGCTTTCTTT.

The CDR3 DNA sequence: TGTGCCATCAGTGAGCATCGACAGGGTCCTTCGGAACTGTTTTTT. Translated, it gives CAISEHRQGPSELFF. V gene TRBV10-3 combines with J gene TRBJ1-4; TRBD1 matches 7 bases. With 2 bases clipped from V and 12 bases from J, the junction kept 12 bases outside the gene matches. This CDR3 has 15 amino acids. In germline, CDR1 is ENHRY, CDR2 SYGVKD.

This chain links TRBV7-9 with TRBJ1-1, with no clear D. The V gene lost 1 base and the J gene lost 3 bases, with 6 bases spanning the gap. The CDR3 totals 13 residues. Germline loops: CDR1 SEHNR, CDR2 FQNEAQ (reference sequence). As DNA, the CDR3 is TGTGCCAGCAGCTTAGAGGTGGACACTGAAGCTTTCTTT. Amino acid sequence: CASSLEVDTEAFF.

The chain is built from TRBV28 and TRBJ1-1; D not certain. The V end lost 8 bases, the J end lost 1 base, and 11 bases lay between the germline ends. Germline V gene lookup returns CDR1 MDHEN and CDR2 SYDVKM. This CDR3 contains 13 residues. The CDR3, as DNA: TGTGCCAGCGTATGGCAGGAGAACACTGAAGCTTTCTTT. Its translation is CASVWQENTEAFF.

The chain links TRBV7-9 to TRBJ2-3; the D is unclear. The CDR3 loop spans 13 amino acids. V lost 4 bases and J lost 5, with 10 bases in between. CDR1 and CDR2 from the germline V gene are SEHNR and FQNEAQ (reference sequence). In nucleotides, the CDR3 is TGTGCCAGCAGCTACCGTGTCCTAGATACGCAGTATTTT. Its translation is CASSYRVLDTQYF.

The chain couples TRBV6-2 or TRBV6-3 to TRBJ2-4; possibly TRBD2 for D (5 bases). The V and J ends lost 2 bases and 4 bases respectively, with 9 bases between them. Germline CDR1 and CDR2: MNHEY and SVGEGT. The CDR3 contains 14 residues. DNA for the CDR3: TGTGCCAGCAGTTACGAGGGTAGGAAAAACATTCAGTACTTC. It specifies CASSYEGRKNIQYF.

The chain uses TRBV5-4 and TRBJ2-3, with a possible D match to TRBD1 (5 bases). The CDR3 spans 15 residues. The V and J ends lost 4 bases and 2 bases respectively, with 14 bases between them. Germline CDR1 and CDR2: SGHNT and YYREEE (reference sequence). This CDR3 is CASSLSLRDTDTQYF. The DNA for the CDR3 is TGTGCCAGCAGCCTTTCTCTCAGGGACACAGATACGCAGTATTTT.

V and J are TRBV19 and TRBJ1-1; 8 bases match TRBD1. With 7 bases clipped from V and 3 bases from J, the junction kept 4 bases outside the gene matches. Germline V gives CDR1 LNHDA, CDR2 SQIVND (reference sequence). CDR3 length: 13 residues. Here the CDR3 reads CASTMTGDTEAFF. CDR3 nucleotides: TGTGCCAGTACCATGACAGGGGACACTGAAGCTTTCTTT.

CDR3 sequence reads: CASRPLGGNTEAFF. CDR3 sequence (DNA): TGTGCCAGTAGACCTCTCGGAGGGAACACTGAAGCTTTCTTT. The rearrangement uses TRBV19 and TRBJ1-1; D remains unclear. Per germline, CDR1 LNHDA and CDR2 SQIVND (reference sequence). The CDR3 is made up of 14 amino acids. The germline V and J ends were trimmed by 6 bases and 1 base, with 12 bases remaining between them.

V usage is TRBV2 and J usage is TRBJ1-1; D remains ambiguous. With 6 bases removed from V and 0 bases from J, the gap between germline ends came to 14 bases. Germline CDR1 and CDR2: SNHLY and FYNNEI. This CDR3 comprises 15 residues. CDR3 loop: CASSISTVLNTEAFF. The CDR3 DNA reads TGTGCCAGCAGCATTAGTACGGTATTGAACACTGAAGCTTTCTTT.

The V call is TRBV19, the J call TRBJ1-5, with D maybe TRBD1 (5 bases). CDR3 length: 15 residues. Germline CDR1 is LNHDA and CDR2 is SQIVND (reference sequence). V was clipped by 3 bases and J by 2 bases, with 11 bases between them. The CDR3 region is CASSIEGLGNQPQHF. The CDR3 DNA reads as TGTGCCAGTAGTATTGAGGGGCTGGGCAATCAGCCCCAGCATTTT. The full variable domain, rest sourced from reference TRBV19 and TRBJ1-5, is DGGITQSPKYLFRKEGQNVTLSCEQNLNHDAMYWYRQDPGQGLRLIYYSQIVNDFQKGDIAEGYSVSREKKESFPLTVTSAQKNPTAFYLCASSIEGLGNQPQHFGDGTRLSIL.

This chain links TRBV12-5 with TRBJ1-3; D remains unclear. The V gene's germline CDR1 is LGHNT and CDR2 FRNRAP. This CDR3 is 16 amino acids long. V was shortened by 7 bases and J by 0 bases, with 16 bases between the two germline ends. This CDR3 reads CASDGKHGNSGNTIYF. The CDR3 nucleotides read TGTGCTAGTGATGGAAAACATGGGAACTCTGGAAACACCATATATTTT. Together with reference TRBV12-5 and TRBJ1-3, the CDR3 gives the full variable domain: DARVTQTPRHKVTEMGQEVTMRCQPILGHNTVFWYRQTMMQGLELLAYFRNRAPLDDSGMPKDRFSAEMPDATLATLKIQPSEPRDSAVYFCASDGKHGNSGNTIYFGEGSWLTVV.

This chain connects TRBV5-4 to TRBJ2-3; no clear D gene. V was shortened by 0 bases and J by 5 bases, with 13 bases between the two germline ends. This CDR3 region has 15 residues. Germline CDR1 is SGHNT and CDR2 is YYREEE (reference sequence). As DNA, the CDR3 is TGTGCCAGCAGCTTGGAGCGTCGGTACCAAGATACGCAGTATTTT. Encoded protein: CASSLERRYQDTQYF.

The chain combines TRBV3-1 (or the pseudogene TRBV3-2) with TRBJ1-6, with 8 bases lining up with TRBD1. The CDR3 loop spans 16 amino acids. Germline loops: CDR1 LGHDT, CDR2 YNNKEL (reference sequence). J was trimmed by 8 bases and V by 2 bases; bases with no gene match: 8. For the CDR3, the DNA is TGTGCCAGCAGCCAAATGACAGGGGTATTTTATTCACCCCTCCACTTT. Encoded protein: CASSQMTGVFYSPLHF.

The chain joins TRBV14 to TRBJ2-1, with D perhaps TRBD1 (7 bases). The CDR3 has 14 residues. Germline V gene sequence: CDR1 SGHDN, CDR2 FVKESK. V lost 0 bases and J lost 8, with 11 bases in between. This chain's CDR3 is CASSQEQGGYEQFF. CDR3 in DNA: TGTGCCAGCAGCCAAGAGCAGGGGGGTTATGAGCAGTTCTTC. Combining the CDR3 with reference TRBV14 and TRBJ2-1 gives the whole variable domain EAGVTQFPSHSVIEKGQTVTLRCDPISGHDNLYWYRRVMGKEIKFLLHFVKESKQDESGMPNNRFLAERTGGTYSTLKVQPAELEDSGVYFCASSQEQGGYEQFFGPGTRLTVL.

The rearrangement uses TRBV6-4 and TRBJ2-1; 8 nucleotides line up with TRBD2. The CDR3 has 13 residues. From germline, CDR1 is MRHNA and CDR2 SNTAGT. V was clipped by 0 bases and J by 12 bases; unmatched bases: 4. The CDR3 reads CASSDSRRGAQFF. For the CDR3, the DNA is TGTGCCAGCAGTGACTCGAGGCGGGGGGCGCAGTTCTTC.

The V gene is TRBV5-1, the J gene TRBJ2-3; D is ambiguous. Trimming stripped 4 bases from V and 3 bases from J, with 12 bases between. The CDR3 is made up of 14 amino acids. Germline lookup yields CDR1 SGHRS and CDR2 YFSETQ. The chain's CDR3 is CASSTNLDTDTQYF. CDR3 DNA sequence: TGCGCCAGCAGCACAAACCTGGATACAGATACGCAGTATTTT. Full variable domain (missing parts from reference TRBV5-1 and TRBJ2-3): KAGVTQTPRYLIKTRGQQVTLSCSPISGHRSVSWYQQTPGQGLQFLFEYFSETQRNKGNFPGRFSGRQFSNSRSEMNVSTLELGDSALYLCASSTNLDTDTQYFGPGTRLTVL.

This clone was seen repeatedly, ten times or more. Other DNA sequences of this sample code for an identical CDR3. The rearrangement links TRBV7-9 to TRBJ1-1; no reliable D call. Germline CDR1 reads SEHNR; CDR2 reads FQNEAQ (reference sequence). V was clipped by 1 base and J by 0 bases, with 3 bases between them. This CDR3 contains 13 residues. CDR3 residues: CASSLDMNTEAFF. The DNA of the CDR3 is TGTGCCAGCAGCTTAGATATGAACACTGAAGCTTTCTTT. Filled out from reference TRBV7-9 and TRBJ1-1, the complete variable domain reads DTGVSQNPRHKITKRGQNVTFRCDPISEHNRLYWYRQTLGQGPEFLTYFQNEAQLEKSRLLSDRFSAERPKGSFSTLEIQRTEQGDSAMYLCASSLDMNTEAFFGQGTRLTVV.

The chain carries TRBV7-3 and TRBJ1-2; no definite D call. CDR1 and CDR2 from the germline V gene are SGHTA and FQGTGA. The length of the CDR3 is 15 residues. Trimming pared 2 bases from V and 6 bases from J, leaving 16 bases between. The CDR3 DNA follows: TGTGCCAGCAGCTTAGCCCATAACGCGCGGCATGGCTACACCTTC. It encodes CASSLAHNARHGYTF.

The chain combines TRBV7-2 with TRBJ1-1, with D unresolved. Germline-derived CDR1 and CDR2 are SGHTA and FQGNSA. This CDR3 has 15 amino acids. Trimming removed 1 base from V and 1 base from J, with 10 bases in between. The CDR3 protein is CASSLDIVSNTEAFF. CDR3 coding DNA: TGTGCCAGCAGCTTAGATATTGTGTCGAACACTGAAGCTTTCTTT.

Remarks on this clone: No DNA is shown, since the ends of the CDR3 on it are uncertain; the CDR3 is the one TCRdb lists. The V call is TRBV27, the J call TRBJ2-5; the table names TRBD1, a call not compared with the DNA. Germline CDR1 is MNHEY and CDR2 is SMNVEV (reference sequence). The CDR3 sequence runs 15 residues, both termini included. CDR3 protein: CASSSSTGLGETQYF.

In its sample, this clone was seen once. V gene TRBV30 combines with J gene TRBJ1-6, with 8 positions matching TRBD1. Germline V gives CDR1 GTSNPN, CDR2 SVGIG (reference sequence). The J segment lost 8 bases and the V segment lost 2 bases, leaving 11 bases of the junction unmatched. CDR3 length: 16 amino acids. The CDR3 protein is CAWSLGGGTGYSPLHF. The CDR3 DNA is TGTGCCTGGAGTTTGGGGGGAGGGACAGGATATTCACCCCTCCACTTT.

The genes are TRBV27 and TRBJ1-2, with 11 bases lining up with TRBD1. Trimming at V came to 0 bases and at J to 4 bases, leaving 7 bases not matched to a gene. The germline CDR1 and CDR2 sequences are MNHEY and SMNVEV (reference sequence). The CDR3 has 17 amino acids. CDR3 bases: TGTGCCAGCAGTTTATCAGGACAGGGGGCGCGGGTCTATGGCTACACCTTC. This sequence encodes CASSLSGQGARVYGYTF.

The V and J genes are TRBV7-3 and TRBJ2-1; D is possibly TRBD2 (6 bases). Trimming removed 2 bases at V and 5 bases at J, with 16 bases between. This CDR3 comprises 16 residues. Germline-derived CDR1 and CDR2 are SGHTA and FQGTGA. The CDR3 region has the DNA TGTGCCAGCAGCTTAGGTGGGGGTAGCGGTCACAATGAGCAGTTCTTC. Translation: CASSLGGGSGHNEQFF. The whole variable domain, filled in from reference TRBV7-3 and TRBJ2-1, reads GAGVSQTPSNKVTEKGKYVELRCDPISGHTALYWYRQSLGQGPEFLIYFQGTGAADDSGLPNDRFFAVRPEGSVSTLKIQRTERGDSAVYLCASSLGGGSGHNEQFFGPGTRLTVL.